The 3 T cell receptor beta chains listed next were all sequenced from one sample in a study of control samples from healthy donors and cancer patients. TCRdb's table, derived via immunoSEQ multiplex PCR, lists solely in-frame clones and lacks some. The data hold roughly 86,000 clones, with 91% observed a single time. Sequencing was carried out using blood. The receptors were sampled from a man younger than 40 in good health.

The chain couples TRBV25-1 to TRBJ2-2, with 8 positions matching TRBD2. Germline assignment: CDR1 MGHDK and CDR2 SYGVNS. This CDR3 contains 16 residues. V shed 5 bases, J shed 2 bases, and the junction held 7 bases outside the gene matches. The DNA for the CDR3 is TGTGCCAGCAGTACTATAGCGGGAACAAACACCGGGGAGCTGTTTTTT. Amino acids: CASSTIAGTNTGELFF.

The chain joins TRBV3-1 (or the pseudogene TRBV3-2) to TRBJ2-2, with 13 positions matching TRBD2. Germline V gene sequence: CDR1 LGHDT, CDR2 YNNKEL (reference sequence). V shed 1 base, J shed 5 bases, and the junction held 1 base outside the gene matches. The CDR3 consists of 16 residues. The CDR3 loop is CASSQGTSGGTGELFF. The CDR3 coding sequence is TGTGCCAGCAGCCAAGGGACTAGCGGGGGTACCGGGGAGCTGTTTTTT.

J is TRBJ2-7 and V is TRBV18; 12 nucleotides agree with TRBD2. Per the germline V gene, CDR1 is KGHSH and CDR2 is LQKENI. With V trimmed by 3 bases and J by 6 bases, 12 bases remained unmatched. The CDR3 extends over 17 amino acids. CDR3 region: CASSPFALLAGGPEQYF. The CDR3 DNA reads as TGTGCCAGCTCACCTTTCGCACTCCTAGCGGGAGGGCCCGAGCAGTACTTC.